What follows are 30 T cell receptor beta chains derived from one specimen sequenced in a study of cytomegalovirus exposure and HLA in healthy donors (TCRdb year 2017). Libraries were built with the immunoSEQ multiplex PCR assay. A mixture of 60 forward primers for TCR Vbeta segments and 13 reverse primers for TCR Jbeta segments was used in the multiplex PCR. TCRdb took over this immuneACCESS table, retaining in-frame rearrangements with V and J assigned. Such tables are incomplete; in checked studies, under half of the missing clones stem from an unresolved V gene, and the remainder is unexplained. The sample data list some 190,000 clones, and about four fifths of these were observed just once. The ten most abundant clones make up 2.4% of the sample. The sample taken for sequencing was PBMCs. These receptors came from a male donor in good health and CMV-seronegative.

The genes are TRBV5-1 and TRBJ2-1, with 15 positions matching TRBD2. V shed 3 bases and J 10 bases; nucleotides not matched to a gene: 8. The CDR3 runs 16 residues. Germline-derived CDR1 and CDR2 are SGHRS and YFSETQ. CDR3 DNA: TGCGCCAGCAGCTCCCAGGGACTAGCGGGGGGAATAGAGCAGTTCTTC. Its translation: CASSSQGLAGGIEQFF. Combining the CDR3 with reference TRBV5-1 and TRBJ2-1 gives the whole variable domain KAGVTQTPRYLIKTRGQQVTLSCSPISGHRSVSWYQQTPGQGLQFLFEYFSETQRNKGNFPGRFSGRQFSNSRSEMNVSTLELGDSALYLCASSSQGLAGGIEQFFGPGTRLTVL.

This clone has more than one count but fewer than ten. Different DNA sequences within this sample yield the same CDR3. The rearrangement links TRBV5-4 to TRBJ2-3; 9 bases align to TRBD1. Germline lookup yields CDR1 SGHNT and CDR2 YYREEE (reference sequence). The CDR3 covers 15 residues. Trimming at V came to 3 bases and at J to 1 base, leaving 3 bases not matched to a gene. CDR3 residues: CASSSGQGGTDTQYF. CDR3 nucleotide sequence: TGTGCCAGCAGCTCGGGACAGGGTGGCACAGATACGCAGTATTTT.

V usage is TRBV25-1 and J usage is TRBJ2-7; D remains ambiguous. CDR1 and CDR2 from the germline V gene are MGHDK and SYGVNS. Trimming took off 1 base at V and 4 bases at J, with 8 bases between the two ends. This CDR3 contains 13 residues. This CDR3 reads CASSEFLRYEQYF. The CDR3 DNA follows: TGTGCCAGCAGTGAATTCCTTAGATACGAGCAGTACTTC.

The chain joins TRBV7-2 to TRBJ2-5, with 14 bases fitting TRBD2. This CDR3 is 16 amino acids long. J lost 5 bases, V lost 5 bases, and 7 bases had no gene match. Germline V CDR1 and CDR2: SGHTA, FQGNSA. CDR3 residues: CASSPRTSGRLETQYF. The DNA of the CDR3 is TGTGCCAGCAGCCCCCGGACTAGCGGGAGGTTGGAGACCCAGTACTTC. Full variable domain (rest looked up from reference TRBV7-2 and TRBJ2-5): GAGVSQSPSNKVTEKGKDVELRCDPISGHTALYWYRQSLGQGLEFLIYFQGNSAPDKSGLPSDRFSAERTGGSVSTLTIQRTQQEDSAVYLCASSPRTSGRLETQYFGPGTRLLVL.

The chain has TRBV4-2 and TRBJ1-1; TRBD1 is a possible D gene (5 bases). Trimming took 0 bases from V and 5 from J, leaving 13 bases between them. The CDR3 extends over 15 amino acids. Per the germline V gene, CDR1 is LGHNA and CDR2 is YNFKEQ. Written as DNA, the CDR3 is TGTGCCAGCAGCCAAGATGTAGGGGTCCGTACTGAAGCTTTCTTT. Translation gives CASSQDVGVRTEAFF.

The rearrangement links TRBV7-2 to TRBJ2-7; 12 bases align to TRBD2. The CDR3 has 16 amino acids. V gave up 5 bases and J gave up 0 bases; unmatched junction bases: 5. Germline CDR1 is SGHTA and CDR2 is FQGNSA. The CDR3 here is CASSLLAGGASYEQYF. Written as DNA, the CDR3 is TGTGCCAGCAGCCTCCTAGCGGGGGGGGCCTCCTACGAGCAGTACTTC.

The CDR3 reads CASSLRTSGRPGELFF. The CDR3 DNA reads as TGTGCCAGCAGCCTTAGGACTAGCGGACGACCCGGGGAGCTGTTTTTT. The gene calls are TRBV5-4 and TRBJ2-2, with 10 bases lining up with TRBD2. Unmatched junction bases numbered 9, after V lost 4 bases and J lost 6 bases. The CDR3 loop spans 16 amino acids. CDR1 is SGHNT and CDR2 is YYREEE in the germline V gene (reference sequence).

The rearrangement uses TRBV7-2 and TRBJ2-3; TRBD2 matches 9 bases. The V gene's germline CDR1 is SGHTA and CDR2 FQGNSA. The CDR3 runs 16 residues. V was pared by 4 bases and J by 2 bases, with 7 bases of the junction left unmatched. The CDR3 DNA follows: TGTGCCAGCAGCTATGGGGTAGCGGGGGTCACAGATACGCAGTATTTT. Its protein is CASSYGVAGVTDTQYF.

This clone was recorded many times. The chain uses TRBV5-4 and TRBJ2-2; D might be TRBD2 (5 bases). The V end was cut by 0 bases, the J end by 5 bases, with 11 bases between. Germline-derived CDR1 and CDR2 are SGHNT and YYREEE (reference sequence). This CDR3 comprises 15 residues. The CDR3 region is CASSLAHSGTGELFF. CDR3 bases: TGTGCCAGCAGCTTGGCACACTCGGGGACCGGGGAGCTGTTTTTT.

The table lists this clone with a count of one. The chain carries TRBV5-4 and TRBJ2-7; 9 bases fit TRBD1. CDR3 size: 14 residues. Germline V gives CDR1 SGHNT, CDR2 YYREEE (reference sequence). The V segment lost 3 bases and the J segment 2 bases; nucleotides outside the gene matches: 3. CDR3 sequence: CASSYGTGTYEQYF. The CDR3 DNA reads TGTGCCAGCAGCTACGGGACAGGGACCTACGAGCAGTACTTC.

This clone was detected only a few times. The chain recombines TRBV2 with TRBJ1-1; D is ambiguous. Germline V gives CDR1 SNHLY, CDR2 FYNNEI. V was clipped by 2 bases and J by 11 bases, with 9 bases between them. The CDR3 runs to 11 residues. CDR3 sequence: CASSERTGAFF. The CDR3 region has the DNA TGTGCCAGCAGTGAACGAACGGGGGCTTTCTTT.

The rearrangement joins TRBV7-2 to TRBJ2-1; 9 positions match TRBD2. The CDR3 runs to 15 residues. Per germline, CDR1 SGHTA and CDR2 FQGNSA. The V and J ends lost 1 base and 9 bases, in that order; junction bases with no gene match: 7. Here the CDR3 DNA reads TGTGCCAGCAGCTTAGGACTAGCGGCCCTCCCTGAGCAGTTCTTC. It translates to CASSLGLAALPEQFF.

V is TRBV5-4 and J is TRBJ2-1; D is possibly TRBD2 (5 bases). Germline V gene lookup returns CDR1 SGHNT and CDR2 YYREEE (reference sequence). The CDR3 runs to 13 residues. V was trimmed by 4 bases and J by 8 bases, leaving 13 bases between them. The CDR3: CASSPRRNDEQFF. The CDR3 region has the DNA TGTGCCAGCAGCCCTCGGAGGAATGATGAGCAGTTCTTC.

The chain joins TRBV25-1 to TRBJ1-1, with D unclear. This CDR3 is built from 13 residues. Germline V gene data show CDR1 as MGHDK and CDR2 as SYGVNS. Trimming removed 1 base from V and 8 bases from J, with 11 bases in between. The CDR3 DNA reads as TGTGCCAGCAGTGAATTGACACCCCGAGAAGCTTTCTTT. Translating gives CASSELTPREAFF.

CDR3 sequence: CASSLGSTGDLPSEKLFF. The CDR3 DNA reads as TGTGCCAGCAGCTTAGGTAGTACAGGGGACCTCCCATCTGAAAAACTGTTTTTT. The chain is built from TRBV11-2 and TRBJ1-4; 7 nucleotides agree with TRBD1. Germline-derived CDR1 and CDR2 are SGHAT and FQNNGV. Trimming removed 1 base from V and 7 bases from J; junction bases left unmatched: 15. This CDR3 region has 18 residues.

In DNA, the CDR3 is TGTGCCAGCAGCGTAACGGGGAACACCGGGGAGCTGTTTTTT. It specifies CASSVTGNTGELFF. V is TRBV9 and J is TRBJ2-2; D is undetermined. Looked up from germline, CDR1 is SGDLS and CDR2 is YYNGEE. The ends were cut back, 1 base at V and 1 base at J, with 5 bases in the middle. The CDR3 sequence is 14 residues long. Combining the CDR3 with reference TRBV9 and TRBJ2-2 gives the whole variable domain DSGVTQTPKHLITATGQRVTLRCSPRSGDLSVYWYQQSLDQGLQFLIQYYNGEERAKGNILERFSAQQFPDLHSELNLSSLELGDSALYFCASSVTGNTGELFFGEGSRLTVL.

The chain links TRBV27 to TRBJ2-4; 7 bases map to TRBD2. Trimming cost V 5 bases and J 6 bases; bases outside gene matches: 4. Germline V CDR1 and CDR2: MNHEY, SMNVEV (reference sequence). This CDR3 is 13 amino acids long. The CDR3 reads CASSPSGGNIQYF. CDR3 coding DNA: TGTGCCAGCAGTCCGTCGGGGGGAAACATTCAGTACTTC.

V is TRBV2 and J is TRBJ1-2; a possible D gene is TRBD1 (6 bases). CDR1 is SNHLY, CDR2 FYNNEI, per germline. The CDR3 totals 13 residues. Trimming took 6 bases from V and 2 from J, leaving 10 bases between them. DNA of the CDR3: TGTGCCAGCAGGCCACAGGGAAACTATGGCTACACCTTC. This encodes CASRPQGNYGYTF.

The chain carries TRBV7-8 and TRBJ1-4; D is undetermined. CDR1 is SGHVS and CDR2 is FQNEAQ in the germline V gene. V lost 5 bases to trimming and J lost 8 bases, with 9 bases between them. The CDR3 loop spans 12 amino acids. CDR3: CASSVWAEKLFF. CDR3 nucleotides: TGTGCCAGCAGCGTTTGGGCCGAAAAACTGTTTTTT.

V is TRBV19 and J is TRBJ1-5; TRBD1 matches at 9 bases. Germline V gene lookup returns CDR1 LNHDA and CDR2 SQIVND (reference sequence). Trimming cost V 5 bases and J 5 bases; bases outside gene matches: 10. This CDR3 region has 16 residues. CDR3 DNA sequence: TGTGCCAGTAGTGCGTCGGACAGGGGACTTTATCAGCCCCAGCATTTT. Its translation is CASSASDRGLYQPQHF.

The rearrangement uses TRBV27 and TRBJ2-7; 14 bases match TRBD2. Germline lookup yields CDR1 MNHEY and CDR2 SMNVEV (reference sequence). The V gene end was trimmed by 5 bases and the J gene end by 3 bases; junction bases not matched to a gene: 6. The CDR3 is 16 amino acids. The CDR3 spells CASSPPTSGGDYEQYF. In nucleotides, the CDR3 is TGTGCCAGCAGTCCCCCGACTAGCGGGGGGGACTACGAGCAGTACTTC.

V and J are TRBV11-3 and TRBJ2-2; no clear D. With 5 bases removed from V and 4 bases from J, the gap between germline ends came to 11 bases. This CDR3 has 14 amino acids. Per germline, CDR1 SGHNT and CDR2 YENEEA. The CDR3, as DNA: TGTGCCAGCAGCCGAGTCGAGGCCACCGGGGAGCTGTTTTTT. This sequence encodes CASSRVEATGELFF.

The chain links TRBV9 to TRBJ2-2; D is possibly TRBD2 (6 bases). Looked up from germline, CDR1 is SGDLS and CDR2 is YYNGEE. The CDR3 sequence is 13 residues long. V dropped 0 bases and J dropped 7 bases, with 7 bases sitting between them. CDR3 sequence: CASSVGSGGELFF. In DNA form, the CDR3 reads TGTGCCAGCAGCGTAGGTAGCGGCGGGGAGCTGTTTTTT. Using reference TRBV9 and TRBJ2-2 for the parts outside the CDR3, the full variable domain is DSGVTQTPKHLITATGQRVTLRCSPRSGDLSVYWYQQSLDQGLQFLIQYYNGEERAKGNILERFSAQQFPDLHSELNLSSLELGDSALYFCASSVGSGGELFFGEGSRLTVL.

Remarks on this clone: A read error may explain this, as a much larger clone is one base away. The CDR3, as DNA: TGTGCCAGCAGCCAAGAGGACGGAGGGACAGGGTCTGAAAAACTGTTTTTT. This sequence encodes CASSQEDGGTGSEKLFF. The chain is built from TRBV4-2 and TRBJ1-4; TRBD1 aligns across 9 bases. The junction had 9 bases not matched to a gene; V was cut back by 0 bases and J by 7 bases. Germline loops: CDR1 LGHNA, CDR2 YNFKEQ. The CDR3 has 17 amino acids.

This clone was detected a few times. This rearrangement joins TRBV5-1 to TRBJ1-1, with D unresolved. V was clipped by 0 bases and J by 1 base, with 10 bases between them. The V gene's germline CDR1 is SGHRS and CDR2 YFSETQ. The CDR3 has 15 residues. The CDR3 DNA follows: TGCGCCAGCAGCTTGGACCTGGGGAGGAACACTGAAGCTTTCTTT. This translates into CASSLDLGRNTEAFF.

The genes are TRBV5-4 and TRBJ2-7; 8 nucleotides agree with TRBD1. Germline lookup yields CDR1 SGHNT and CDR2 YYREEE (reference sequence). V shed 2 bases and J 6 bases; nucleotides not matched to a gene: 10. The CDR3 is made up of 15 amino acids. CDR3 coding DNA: TGTGCCAGCAGCTTTGCCGGGACAGGTATCTCCGAGCAGTACTTC. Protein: CASSFAGTGISEQYF. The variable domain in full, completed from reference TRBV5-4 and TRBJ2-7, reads ETGVTQSPTHLIKTRGQQVTLRCSSQSGHNTVSWYQQALGQGPQFIFQYYREEENGRGNFPPRFSGLQFPNYSSELNVNALELDDSALYLCASSFAGTGISEQYFGPGTRLTVT.

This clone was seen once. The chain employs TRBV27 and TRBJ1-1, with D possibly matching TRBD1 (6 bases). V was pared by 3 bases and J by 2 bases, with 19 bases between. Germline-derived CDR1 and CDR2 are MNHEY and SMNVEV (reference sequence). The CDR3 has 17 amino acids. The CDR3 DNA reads TGTGCCAGCAGTTTCCGTAGTTTGGGGGGGGCAAACACTGAAGCTTTCTTT. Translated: CASSFRSLGGANTEAFF.

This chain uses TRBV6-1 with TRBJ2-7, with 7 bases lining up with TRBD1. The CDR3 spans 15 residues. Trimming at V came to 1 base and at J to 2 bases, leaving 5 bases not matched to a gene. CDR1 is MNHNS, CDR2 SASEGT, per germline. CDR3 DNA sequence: TGTGCCAGCAGTGAAGGACAGGGCCTGACCTACGAGCAGTACTTC. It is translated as CASSEGQGLTYEQYF.

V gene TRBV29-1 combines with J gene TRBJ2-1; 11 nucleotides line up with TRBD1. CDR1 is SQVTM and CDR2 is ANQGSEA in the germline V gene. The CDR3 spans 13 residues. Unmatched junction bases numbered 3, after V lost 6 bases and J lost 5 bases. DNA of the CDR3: TGCAGCGTCGCGGGACAGGGGGACAATGAGCAGTTCTTC. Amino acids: CSVAGQGDNEQFF.

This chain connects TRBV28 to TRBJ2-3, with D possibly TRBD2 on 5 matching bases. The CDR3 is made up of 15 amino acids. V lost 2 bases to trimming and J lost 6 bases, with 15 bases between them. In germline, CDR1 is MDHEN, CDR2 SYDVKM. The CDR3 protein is CASSLRLKRADTQYF. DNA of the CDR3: TGTGCCAGCAGTTTAAGGTTAAAGAGGGCGGATACGCAGTATTTT.